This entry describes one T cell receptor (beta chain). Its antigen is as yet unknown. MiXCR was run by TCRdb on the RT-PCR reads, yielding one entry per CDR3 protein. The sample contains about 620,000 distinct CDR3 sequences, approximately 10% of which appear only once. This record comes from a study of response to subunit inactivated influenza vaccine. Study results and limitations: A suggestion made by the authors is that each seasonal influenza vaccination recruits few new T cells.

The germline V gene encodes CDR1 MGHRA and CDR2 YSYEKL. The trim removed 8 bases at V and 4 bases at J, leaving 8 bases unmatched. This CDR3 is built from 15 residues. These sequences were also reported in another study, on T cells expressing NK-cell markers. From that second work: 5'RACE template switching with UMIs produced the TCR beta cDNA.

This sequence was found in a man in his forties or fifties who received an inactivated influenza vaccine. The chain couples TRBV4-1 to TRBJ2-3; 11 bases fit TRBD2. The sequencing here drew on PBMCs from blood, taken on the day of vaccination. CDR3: CASRTSGGKSDTQYF. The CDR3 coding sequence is TGCGCCAGCCGTACTAGCGGGGGTAAATCAGATACGCAGTATTTT.